This paragraph covers one T cell receptor beta chain sequence. Its target is not known. This specimen belongs to a study of shared clonotypes between healthy human individuals. Study-level points and caveats: The study found about 5% of naive CD4 clonotypes shared across a few donors. Generally, estimated richness proved larger in naive subsets than it did in memory subsets.

V lost 0 bases and J 5 bases, leaving 9 bases between the germline ends. Germline V gene data show CDR1 as SGHTS and CDR2 as YDEGEE. The CDR3 extends over 14 amino acids. The data were produced by immunoSEQ multiplex PCR, yet TCRdb's version contains in-frame clones alone and is incomplete. The sample yields roughly 1,600,000 clones, about 98.5% seen once. Donors were Caucasian adults residing in Nashville, Tennessee, USA. The clonotype originates from a young man in good health. Sample: naive CD4+ T cells sorted from blood. Subset indicated: CD45RA+ positively selected. The chain couples TRBV5-8 to TRBJ1-5; D remains unclear. The CDR3 loop reads CASSLEPGYQPQHF. CDR3 DNA sequence: TGTGCCAGCAGCTTGGAACCCGGGTATCAGCCCCAGCATTTT.